The rows below give T cell receptor beta chains drawn from one sample of a study of control samples from healthy donors and cancer patients. Here immunoSEQ multiplex PCR was the method, and the copy in TCRdb shows in-frame clones only, minus some. This sample has 150,000 or so clones, with approximately 86% found just once. The sequenced material came from blood. Source of these receptors: a woman under 40 in good health. Each CDR3 is given with its conserved first and last residue. The D gene is left open where the match is weak. The listing skips clone size in some rows; elsewhere it reads once, few, many or a size class.

CDR3aa: CAWSDLETQYF
CDR3nt: TGTGCCTGGAGCGATTTGGAGACCCAGTACTTC
v_gene: TRBV30
j_gene: TRBJ2-5
len: 11
d_gene: -
abundance: -

CDR3aa: CASSQGVSGDQETQYF
CDR3nt: TGTGCCAGCAGCCAAGGTGTTAGCGGGGACCAAGAGACCCAGTACTTC
v_gene: TRBV3-1/TRBV3-2
j_gene: TRBJ2-5
len: 16
d_gene: TRBD2
abundance: once

CDR3aa: CASSLGGSFSGNTIYF
CDR3nt: TGTGCCAGCAGTTTAGGGGGTTCCTTCTCTGGAAACACCATATATTTT
v_gene: TRBV28
j_gene: TRBJ1-3
len: 16
d_gene: -
abundance: -

CDR3aa: CASSYRGAQNGELFF
CDR3nt: TGTGCCAGCAGTTATAGGGGGGCGCAGAACGGGGAGCTGTTTTTT
v_gene: TRBV6-6
j_gene: TRBJ2-2
len: 15
d_gene: -
abundance: -

CDR3aa: CASSQDFGDYVREQYF
CDR3nt: TGTGCCAGCAGCCAAGATTTCGGGGACTATGTAAGAGAGCAGTACTTC
v_gene: TRBV3-1/TRBV3-2
j_gene: TRBJ2-7
len: 16
d_gene: TRBD2
abundance: -

CDR3aa: CASSESGGPIPDTQYF
CDR3nt: TGTGCCAGCAGTGAATCGGGGGGGCCGATCCCAGATACGCAGTATTTT
v_gene: TRBV2
j_gene: TRBJ2-3
len: 16
d_gene: TRBD2
abundance: -

CDR3aa: CASSLASQAFYEQYF
CDR3nt: TGTGCCAGCAGCTTGGCCTCACAGGCCTTCTACGAGCAGTACTTC
v_gene: TRBV5-4
j_gene: TRBJ2-7
len: 15
d_gene: -
abundance: -

CDR3aa: CAFNTGELFF
CDR3nt: TGTGCCTTCAACACCGGGGAGCTGTTTTTT
v_gene: TRBV30
j_gene: TRBJ2-2
len: 10
d_gene: -
abundance: -

CDR3aa: CATSRDRRYEQYF
CDR3nt: TGTGCCACCAGCAGAGATCGACGCTACGAGCAGTACTTC
v_gene: TRBV15
j_gene: TRBJ2-7
len: 13
d_gene: -
abundance: -

CDR3aa: CASRPPPGQGMFNEKLFF
CDR3nt: TGTGCCAGCAGGCCTCCTCCGGGACAGGGGATGTTTAATGAAAAACTGTTTTTT
v_gene: TRBV2
j_gene: TRBJ1-4
len: 18
d_gene: TRBD1
abundance: -

CDR3aa: CASSLQGKETQYF
CDR3nt: TGTGCCAGCAGCCTACAGGGAAAAGAGACCCAGTACTTC
v_gene: TRBV25-1
j_gene: TRBJ2-5
len: 13
d_gene: -
abundance: -

CDR3aa: CASSLQGGSYNEQFF
CDR3nt: TGTGCCAGCAGCTTGCAGGGGGGTTCATACAATGAGCAGTTCTTC
v_gene: TRBV5-6
j_gene: TRBJ2-1
len: 15
d_gene: -
abundance: once

CDR3aa: CASSLAGDVETQYF
CDR3nt: TGCGCCAGCAGCTTGGCCGGAGATGTGGAGACCCAGTACTTC
v_gene: TRBV5-1
j_gene: TRBJ2-5
len: 14
d_gene: -
abundance: -

CDR3aa: CASTLDPQGAQYF
CDR3nt: TGTGCCAGCACCCTCGACCCGCAGGGGGCCCAGTACTTC
v_gene: TRBV5-5
j_gene: TRBJ2-5
len: 13
d_gene: TRBD1
abundance: -

CDR3aa: CASSPAPLYGYTF
CDR3nt: TGTGCCAGTAGCCCGGCTCCCCTCTATGGCTACACCTTC
v_gene: TRBV19
j_gene: TRBJ1-2
len: 13
d_gene: -
abundance: -

CDR3aa: CASSPGPDTQYF
CDR3nt: TGCGCCAGCAGCCCCGGTCCGGATACGCAGTATTTT
v_gene: TRBV5-1
j_gene: TRBJ2-3
len: 12
d_gene: -
abundance: once

CDR3aa: CASSPQAENSYGYTF
CDR3nt: TGCGCCAGCAGCCCTCAAGCCGAGAATAGCTATGGCTACACCTTC
v_gene: TRBV5-1
j_gene: TRBJ1-2
len: 15
d_gene: -
abundance: once

CDR3aa: CASSSQGEHNEQFF
CDR3nt: TGCGCCAGCAGCTCCCAGGGTGAACACAATGAGCAGTTCTTC
v_gene: TRBV5-1
j_gene: TRBJ2-1
len: 14
d_gene: -
abundance: -

CDR3aa: CATSDWGLYTDTQYF
CDR3nt: TGTGCCACCAGTGATTGGGGTTTATACACAGATACGCAGTATTTT
v_gene: TRBV24-1
j_gene: TRBJ2-3
len: 15
d_gene: -
abundance: -

CDR3aa: CASSLAENTEAFF
CDR3nt: TGTGCCAGCAGCTTAGCCGAGAACACTGAAGCTTTCTTT
v_gene: TRBV7-6
j_gene: TRBJ1-1
len: 13
d_gene: -
abundance: -

CDR3aa: CASSEGQGSGNTIYF
CDR3nt: TGTGCCAGCAGCGAAGGACAGGGCTCTGGAAACACCATATATTTT
v_gene: TRBV7-9
j_gene: TRBJ1-3
len: 15
d_gene: TRBD1
abundance: once

CDR3aa: CASSFEGQGLTSPLHF
CDR3nt: TGCGCCAGCAGCTTTGAGGGACAGGGTTTGACTTCACCCCTCCACTTT
v_gene: TRBV5-1
j_gene: TRBJ1-6
len: 16
d_gene: TRBD1
abundance: -

CDR3aa: CASSFPPVGSQFF
CDR3nt: TGTGCCAGCAGTTTCCCCCCCGTAGGATCCCAGTTCTTC
v_gene: TRBV27
j_gene: TRBJ2-1
len: 13
d_gene: -
abundance: -

CDR3aa: CASRLRVDQPQHF
CDR3nt: TGTGCCAGTCGACTGAGAGTTGATCAGCCCCAGCATTTT
v_gene: TRBV19
j_gene: TRBJ1-5
len: 13
d_gene: -
abundance: -

CDR3aa: CAWRVGGGLTDTQYF
CDR3nt: TGTGCCTGGAGAGTAGGCGGGGGCCTCACAGATACGCAGTATTTT
v_gene: TRBV30
j_gene: TRBJ2-3
len: 15
d_gene: -
abundance: -

CDR3aa: CASSPGGGSYEQYF
CDR3nt: TGTGCCAGTAGCCCCGGCGGCGGCTCCTACGAGCAGTACTTC
v_gene: TRBV19
j_gene: TRBJ2-7
len: 14
d_gene: -
abundance: -

CDR3aa: CASSLGPGELFF
CDR3nt: TGTGCCAGCAGCCTCGGACCTGGGGAGCTGTTTTTT
v_gene: TRBV14
j_gene: TRBJ2-2
len: 12
d_gene: -
abundance: -

CDR3aa: CASSDTTRTRYEQYF
CDR3nt: TGTGCCAGCAGTGATACGACCCGGACAAGATACGAGCAGTACTTC
v_gene: TRBV6-1
j_gene: TRBJ2-7
len: 15
d_gene: -
abundance: -

CDR3aa: CASSLVLYRRIYGYTF
CDR3nt: TGTGCCAGCAGCTTAGTTTTGTACAGGAGAATCTATGGCTACACCTTC
v_gene: TRBV13
j_gene: TRBJ1-2
len: 16
d_gene: -
abundance: once

CDR3aa: CASSTRGRLASSGNTIYF
CDR3nt: TGTGCCAGCAGCACCCGGGGACGCCTAGCCAGCTCTGGAAACACCATATATTTT
v_gene: TRBV7-9
j_gene: TRBJ1-3
len: 18
d_gene: -
abundance: -

CDR3aa: CASSIDRNTQYF
CDR3nt: TGTGCCAGTAGTATAGATCGGAATACGCAGTATTTT
v_gene: TRBV19
j_gene: TRBJ2-3
len: 12
d_gene: -
abundance: -

CDR3aa: CASYGSTDTQYF
CDR3nt: TGTGCCAGTTATGGTAGCACAGATACGCAGTATTTT
v_gene: TRBV19
j_gene: TRBJ2-3
len: 12
d_gene: -
abundance: -

CDR3aa: CASSLGTGGEQFF
CDR3nt: TGTGCCAGCAGCTTAGGTACGGGAGGAGAGCAGTTCTTC
v_gene: TRBV13
j_gene: TRBJ2-1
len: 13
d_gene: TRBD2
abundance: -